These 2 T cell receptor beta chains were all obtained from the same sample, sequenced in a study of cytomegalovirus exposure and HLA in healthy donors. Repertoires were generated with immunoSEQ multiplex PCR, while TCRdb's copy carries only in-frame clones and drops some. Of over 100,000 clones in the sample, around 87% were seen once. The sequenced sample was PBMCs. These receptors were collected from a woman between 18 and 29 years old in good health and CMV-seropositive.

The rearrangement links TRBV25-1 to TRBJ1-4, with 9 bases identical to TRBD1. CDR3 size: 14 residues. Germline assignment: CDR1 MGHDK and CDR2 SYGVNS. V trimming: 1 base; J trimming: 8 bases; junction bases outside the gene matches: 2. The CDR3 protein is CASSEWTGDEKLFF. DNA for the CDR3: TGTGCCAGCAGTGAATGGACAGGGGACGAAAAACTGTTTTTT.

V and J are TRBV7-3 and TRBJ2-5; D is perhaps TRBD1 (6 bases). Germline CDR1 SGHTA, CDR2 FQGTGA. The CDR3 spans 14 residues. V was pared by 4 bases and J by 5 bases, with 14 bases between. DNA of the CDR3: TGTGCCAGCAGCTCGGCAGGGGTAGGGGAGACCCAGTACTTC. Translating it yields CASSSAGVGETQYF.